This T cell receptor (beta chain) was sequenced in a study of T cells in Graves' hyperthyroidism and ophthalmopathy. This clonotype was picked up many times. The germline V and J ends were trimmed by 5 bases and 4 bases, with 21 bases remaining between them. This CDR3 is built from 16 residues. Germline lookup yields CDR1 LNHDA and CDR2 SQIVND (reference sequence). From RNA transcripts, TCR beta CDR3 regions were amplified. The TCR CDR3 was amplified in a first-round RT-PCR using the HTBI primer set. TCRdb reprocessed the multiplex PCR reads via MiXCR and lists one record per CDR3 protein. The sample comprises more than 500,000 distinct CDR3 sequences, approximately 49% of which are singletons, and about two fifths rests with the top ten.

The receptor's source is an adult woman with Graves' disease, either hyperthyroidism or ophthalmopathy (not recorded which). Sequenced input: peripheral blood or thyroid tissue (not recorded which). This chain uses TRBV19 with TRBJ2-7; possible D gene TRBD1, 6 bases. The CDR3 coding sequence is TGTGCCAGTAGTCCCAGAGGTCGGACAGCGAGTTACGAGCAGTACTTC. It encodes CASSPRGRTASYEQYF.